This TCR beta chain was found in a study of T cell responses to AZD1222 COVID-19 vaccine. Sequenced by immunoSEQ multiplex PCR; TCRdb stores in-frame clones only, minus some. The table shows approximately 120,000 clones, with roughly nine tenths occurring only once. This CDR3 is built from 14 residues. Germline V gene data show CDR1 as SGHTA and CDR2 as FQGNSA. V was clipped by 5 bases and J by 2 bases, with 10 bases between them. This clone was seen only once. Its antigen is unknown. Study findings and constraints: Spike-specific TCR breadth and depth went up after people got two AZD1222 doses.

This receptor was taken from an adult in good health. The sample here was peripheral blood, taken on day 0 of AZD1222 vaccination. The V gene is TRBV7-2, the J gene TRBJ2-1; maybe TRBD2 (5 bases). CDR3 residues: CASSAGLTYNEQFF. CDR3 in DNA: TGTGCCAGCAGCGCCGGACTTACCTACAATGAGCAGTTCTTC.